This T cell receptor (beta chain) was recorded in a study of blood T cell repertoires in COVID-19. The wider study: T cells, B-cell-depleted T cells, or PBMCs supplied cDNA or gDNA.

Remarks on this clone: The junction departs from the called germline gene at one end, perhaps through a read error.

Per the original methods: Reference gene primers were amplified, and this amplification served to estimate nucleated cell counts. Data came from immunoSEQ multiplex PCR; TCRdb stores just in-frame clones and leaves some out. D and trimming come from the DNA, and the V and J calls and clone size come from that table. The table has about 170,000 clones, roughly 84% seen once. CDR1 and CDR2 (germline): KGHDR, SFDVKD. There are 13 residues in the CDR3. The origin of this receptor is a woman aged 70 to 79 with COVID-19, enrolled during active disease. The chain joins TRBV24-1 to TRBJ1-3, with a weak D call TRBD1 (5 bases). Sequenced: peripheral blood. The CDR3 coding sequence is TGTGCCACCCGTGAGACAGCTGGAAACACCATATATTTT. Its protein is CATRETAGNTIYF.